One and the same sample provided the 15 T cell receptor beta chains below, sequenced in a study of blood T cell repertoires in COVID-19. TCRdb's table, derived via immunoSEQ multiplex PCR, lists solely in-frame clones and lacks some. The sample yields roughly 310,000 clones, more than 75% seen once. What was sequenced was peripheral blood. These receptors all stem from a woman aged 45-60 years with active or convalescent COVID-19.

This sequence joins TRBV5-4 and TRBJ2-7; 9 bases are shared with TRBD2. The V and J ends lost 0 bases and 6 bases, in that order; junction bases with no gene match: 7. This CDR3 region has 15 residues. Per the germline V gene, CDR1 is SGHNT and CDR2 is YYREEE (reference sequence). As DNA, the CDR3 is TGTGCCAGCAGCTTGGGAGCTAGCGGGAAAAGCGAGCAGTACTTC. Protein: CASSLGASGKSEQYF.

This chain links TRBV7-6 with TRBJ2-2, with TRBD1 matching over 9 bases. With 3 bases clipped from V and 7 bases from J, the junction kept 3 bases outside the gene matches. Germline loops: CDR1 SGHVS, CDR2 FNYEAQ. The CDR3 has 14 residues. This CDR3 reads CASSLDRGHGELFF. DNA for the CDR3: TGTGCCAGCAGCTTGGACAGGGGACACGGGGAGCTGTTTTTT.

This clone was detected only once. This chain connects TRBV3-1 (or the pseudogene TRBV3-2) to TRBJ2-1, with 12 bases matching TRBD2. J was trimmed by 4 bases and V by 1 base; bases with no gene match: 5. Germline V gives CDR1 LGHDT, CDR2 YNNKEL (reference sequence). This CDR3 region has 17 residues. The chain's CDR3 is CASSQALAGGPYNEQFF. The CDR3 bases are TGTGCCAGCAGCCAAGCCCTAGCGGGAGGGCCATACAATGAGCAGTTCTTC.

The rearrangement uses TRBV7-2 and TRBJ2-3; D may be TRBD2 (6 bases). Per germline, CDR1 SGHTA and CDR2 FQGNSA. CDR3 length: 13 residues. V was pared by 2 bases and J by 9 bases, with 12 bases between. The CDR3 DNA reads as TGTGCCAGCAGCTTAATGAGGGAGGAGACGCAGTATTTT. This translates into CASSLMREETQYF.

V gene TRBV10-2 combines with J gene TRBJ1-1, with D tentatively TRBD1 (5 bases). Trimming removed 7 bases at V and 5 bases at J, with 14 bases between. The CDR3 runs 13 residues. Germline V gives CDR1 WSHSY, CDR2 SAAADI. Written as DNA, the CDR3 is TGCGCCAGCAAGACCACAGGTGGGACTGAAGCTTTCTTT. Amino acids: CASKTTGGTEAFF.

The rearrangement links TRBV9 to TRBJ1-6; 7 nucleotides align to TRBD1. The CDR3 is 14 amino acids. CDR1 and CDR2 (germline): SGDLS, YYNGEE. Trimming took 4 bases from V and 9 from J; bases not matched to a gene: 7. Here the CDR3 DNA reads TGTGCCAGCAGCATCGACAGGGTCGGTTCACCCCTCCACTTT. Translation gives CASSIDRVGSPLHF.

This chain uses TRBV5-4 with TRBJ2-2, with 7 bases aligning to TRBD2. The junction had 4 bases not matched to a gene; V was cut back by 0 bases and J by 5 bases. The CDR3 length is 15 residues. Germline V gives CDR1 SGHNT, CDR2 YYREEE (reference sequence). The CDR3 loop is CASSLGPSGTGELFF. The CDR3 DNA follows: TGTGCCAGCAGCTTGGGGCCTAGCGGAACCGGGGAGCTGTTTTTT.

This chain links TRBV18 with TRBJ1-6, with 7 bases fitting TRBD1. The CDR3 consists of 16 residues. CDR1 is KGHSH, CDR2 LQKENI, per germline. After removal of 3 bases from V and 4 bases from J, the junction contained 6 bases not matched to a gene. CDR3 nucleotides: TGTGCCAGCTCACCGGACAGGCCGAGGTATAATTCACCCCTCCACTTT. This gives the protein CASSPDRPRYNSPLHF.

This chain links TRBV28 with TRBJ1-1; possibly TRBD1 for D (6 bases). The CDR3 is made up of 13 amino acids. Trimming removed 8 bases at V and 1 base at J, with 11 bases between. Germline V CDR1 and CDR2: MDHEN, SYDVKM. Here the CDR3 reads CASALTGNTEAFF. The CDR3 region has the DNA TGTGCCAGCGCCCTGACAGGGAACACTGAAGCTTTCTTT.

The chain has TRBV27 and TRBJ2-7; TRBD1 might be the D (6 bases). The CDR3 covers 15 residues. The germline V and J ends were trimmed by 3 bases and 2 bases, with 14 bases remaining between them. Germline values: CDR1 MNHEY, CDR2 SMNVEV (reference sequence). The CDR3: CASSFSRTEAYEQYF. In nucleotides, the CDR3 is TGTGCCAGCAGTTTCTCACGGACAGAAGCCTACGAGCAGTACTTC.

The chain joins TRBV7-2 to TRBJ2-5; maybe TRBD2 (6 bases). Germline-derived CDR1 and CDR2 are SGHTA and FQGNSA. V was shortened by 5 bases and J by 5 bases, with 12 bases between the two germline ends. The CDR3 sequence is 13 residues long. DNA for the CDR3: TGTGCCAGCAGCACCATGGCGGGGGAGACCCAGTACTTC. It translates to CASSTMAGETQYF. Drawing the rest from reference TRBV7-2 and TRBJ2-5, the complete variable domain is GAGVSQSPSNKVTEKGKDVELRCDPISGHTALYWYRQSLGQGLEFLIYFQGNSAPDKSGLPSDRFSAERTGGSVSTLTIQRTQQEDSAVYLCASSTMAGETQYFGPGTRLLVL.

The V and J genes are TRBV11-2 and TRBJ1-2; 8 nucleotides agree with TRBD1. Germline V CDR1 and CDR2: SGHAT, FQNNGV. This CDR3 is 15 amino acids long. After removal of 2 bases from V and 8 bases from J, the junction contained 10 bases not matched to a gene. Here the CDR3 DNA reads TGTGCCAGCAGCTTAAGTATACAGGGGGATATCGGCTACACCTTC. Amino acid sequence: CASSLSIQGDIGYTF.

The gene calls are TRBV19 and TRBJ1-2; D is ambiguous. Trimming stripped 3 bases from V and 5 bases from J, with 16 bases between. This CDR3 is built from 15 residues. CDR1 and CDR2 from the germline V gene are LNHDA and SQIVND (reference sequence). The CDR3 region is CASSMEGMGRYGYTF. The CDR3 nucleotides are TGTGCCAGTAGTATGGAAGGAATGGGGAGGTATGGCTACACCTTC.

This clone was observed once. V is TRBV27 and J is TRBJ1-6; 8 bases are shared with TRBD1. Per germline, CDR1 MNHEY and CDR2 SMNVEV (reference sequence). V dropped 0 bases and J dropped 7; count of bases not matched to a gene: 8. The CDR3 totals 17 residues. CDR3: CASSLSPGGTRNSPLHF. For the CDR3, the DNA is TGTGCCAGCAGTTTATCCCCAGGGGGCACACGGAATTCACCCCTCCACTTT.

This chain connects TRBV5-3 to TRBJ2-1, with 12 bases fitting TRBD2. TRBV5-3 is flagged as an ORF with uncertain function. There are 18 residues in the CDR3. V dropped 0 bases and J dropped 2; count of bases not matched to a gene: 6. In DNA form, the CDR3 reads TGTGCCAGAAGCTTGGGACTAGCGGGAGTTTCAGCCTACAATGAGCAGTTCTTC. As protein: CARSLGLAGVSAYNEQFF.